The 25 T cell receptor beta chains in this list originate from one sample, sequenced in a study of blood T cell repertoires in COVID-19. The protocol was immunoSEQ multiplex PCR, while the TCRdb copy is restricted to in-frame clones and leaves out a portion. Of 130,000 or so clones listed, approximately 88% were seen once; the top ten hold about 2%. The sequenced sample consisted of peripheral blood. The receptor set was obtained from a man between 65 and 85 years old with active COVID-19.

This clone showed up just once. The V call is TRBV6-5, the J call TRBJ1-1; D might be TRBD1 (6 bases). In germline, CDR1 is MNHEY, CDR2 SVGAGI. The V end was cut by 2 bases, the J end by 0 bases, with 10 bases between. The CDR3 consists of 15 residues. The chain's CDR3 is CASSYTGSLNTEAFF. Here the CDR3 DNA reads TGTGCCAGCAGTTACACAGGGAGTTTGAACACTGAAGCTTTCTTT.

The gene calls are TRBV7-9 and TRBJ1-1; the D is unclear. The V end lost 2 bases, the J end lost 1 base, and 8 bases lay between the germline ends. Germline assignment: CDR1 SEHNR and CDR2 FQNEAQ (reference sequence). The length of the CDR3 is 14 residues. CDR3 bases: TGTGCCAGCAGCTTAATTGCTACGAACACTGAAGCTTTCTTT. Amino acids: CASSLIATNTEAFF.

The rearrangement joins TRBV27 to TRBJ2-7, with D maybe TRBD1 (6 bases). CDR1 is MNHEY and CDR2 is SMNVEV in the germline V gene (reference sequence). Trimming removed 7 bases at V and 1 base at J, with 14 bases between. This CDR3 has 14 amino acids. The CDR3 loop is CASKTTGNSYEQYF. DNA of the CDR3: TGTGCCAGCAAAACTACAGGGAATTCCTACGAGCAGTACTTC.

This clone has more than one count but fewer than ten. The chain combines TRBV28 with TRBJ1-2; TRBD1 matches 8 bases. The V gene's germline CDR1 is MDHEN and CDR2 SYDVKM. The V segment lost 6 bases and the J segment 8 bases; nucleotides outside the gene matches: 14. CDR3 size: 15 residues. CDR3 region: CASSSYQQGARGYTF. CDR3 sequence (DNA): TGTGCCAGCAGCAGCTACCAGCAGGGGGCGAGGGGCTACACCTTC.

This sequence joins TRBV6-5 and TRBJ2-5; a weak D match, TRBD1 (6 bases). V lost 0 bases and J lost 1, with 12 bases in between. This CDR3 is 16 amino acids long. The germline V gene has CDR1 MNHEY and CDR2 SVGAGI. CDR3 protein: CASSYSSGQTQETQYF. Here the CDR3 DNA reads TGTGCCAGCAGTTACTCGAGCGGACAGACCCAAGAGACCCAGTACTTC.

This chain links TRBV5-4 with TRBJ1-2; 9 bases align to TRBD1. Germline V gives CDR1 SGHNT, CDR2 YYREEE (reference sequence). The length of the CDR3 is 14 residues. V shed 3 bases, J shed 4 bases, and the junction held 4 bases outside the gene matches. CDR3 bases: TGTGCCAGCAGCTCCGACAGGGGGACCTATGGCTACACCTTC. Its translation is CASSSDRGTYGYTF.

The chain combines TRBV28 with TRBJ1-4; D possibly corresponds to TRBD1 (6 bases). Deletions cut 10 bases from V and 3 bases from J, with 15 bases between. This CDR3 has 14 amino acids. Germline lookup yields CDR1 MDHEN and CDR2 SYDVKM. The CDR3 bases are TGTGCCACCATAGGGGGGGCTGCTAATGAAAAACTGTTTTTT. Its protein is CATIGGAANEKLFF.

The chain couples TRBV9 to TRBJ1-2; no definite D call. Germline CDR1 and CDR2: SGDLS and YYNGEE. V was cut by 0 bases and J by 2 bases, with 11 bases left in between. The CDR3 is 15 residues long. CDR3 region: CASSVDGRPNYGYTF. CDR3 nucleotides: TGTGCCAGCAGCGTAGACGGCAGGCCCAACTATGGCTACACCTTC. The variable domain in full, with the rest retrieved from reference TRBV9 and TRBJ1-2, is DSGVTQTPKHLITATGQRVTLRCSPRSGDLSVYWYQQSLDQGLQFLIQYYNGEERAKGNILERFSAQQFPDLHSELNLSSLELGDSALYFCASSVDGRPNYGYTFGSGTRLTVV.

The V and J genes are TRBV29-1 and TRBJ1-2; D not resolved. The CDR3 is 11 residues long. The ends were cut back, 7 bases at V and 6 bases at J, with 12 bases in the middle. Germline V lookup: CDR1 SQVTM, CDR2 ANQGSEA. This chain's CDR3 is CSGGTSDGYTF. In DNA, the CDR3 is TGCAGCGGGGGTACATCCGATGGCTACACCTTC.

This clone was observed a few times. The chain joins TRBV15 to TRBJ2-1, with 10 bases fitting TRBD2. The V gene end was trimmed by 2 bases and the J gene end by 7 bases; junction bases not matched to a gene: 11. Germline V gene lookup returns CDR1 LNHNV and CDR2 YYDKDF (reference sequence). CDR3 length equals 17 residues. In DNA form, the CDR3 reads TGTGCCACCAGCAGAACCAGCGGGAGGGAGGTGGGGAATGAGCAGTTCTTC. It yields the protein CATSRTSGREVGNEQFF.

CDR3 sequence: CASSQGLAETQYF. The DNA of the CDR3 is TGTGCCAGCTCCCAAGGACTAGCGGAGACCCAGTACTTC. The V call is TRBV18, the J call TRBJ2-5; 9 nucleotides agree with TRBD2. Per the germline V gene, CDR1 is KGHSH and CDR2 is LQKENI. This CDR3 is 13 amino acids long. Trimming at V came to 6 bases and at J to 5 bases, leaving 4 bases not matched to a gene.

The chain employs TRBV7-6 and TRBJ2-1, with 8 bases fitting TRBD2. Germline values: CDR1 SGHVS, CDR2 FNYEAQ. The CDR3 is 17 amino acids. Trimming removed 5 bases from V and 0 bases from J; junction bases left unmatched: 9. DNA for the CDR3: TGTGCCAGCAGCGAATATACAGCGGGAGCCTCCTACAATGAGCAGTTCTTC. It codes for CASSEYTAGASYNEQFF.

V is TRBV10-3 and J is TRBJ1-4, with D maybe TRBD1 (5 bases). The CDR3 totals 13 residues. Germline CDR1 is ENHRY and CDR2 is SYGVKD. V lost 4 bases and J lost 3, with 6 bases in between. The CDR3 spells CAISGGANEKLFF. CDR3 DNA: TGTGCCATCAGTGGGGGGGCTAATGAAAAACTGTTTTTT.

This clone was seen only once. The chain combines TRBV7-3 with TRBJ2-1; D unresolved. CDR3 length equals 14 residues. Germline V gene data show CDR1 as SGHTA and CDR2 as FQGTGA. V lost 1 base and J lost 2, with 6 bases in between. The CDR3 region has the DNA TGTGCCAGCAGCTTAAGGCCGACCTACAATGAGCAGTTCTTC. Protein product: CASSLRPTYNEQFF.

The chain has TRBV9 and TRBJ2-2; D perhaps matches TRBD1 (8 bases). The CDR3 runs 17 residues. Germline V gives CDR1 SGDLS, CDR2 YYNGEE. V lost 4 bases and J lost 5, with 21 bases in between. The CDR3 here is CASSPRTGRVLTGELFF. CDR3 DNA sequence: TGTGCCAGCAGCCCCCGGACAGGGAGGGTTTTGACCGGGGAGCTGTTTTTT.

In nucleotides, the CDR3 is TGTGCCAGCAGCTTCCCGGGGGGGGGTGGCTACACCTTC. This codes for CASSFPGGGGYTF. The chain is built from TRBV11-2 and TRBJ1-2; possible D gene TRBD1, 5 bases. The CDR3 has 13 amino acids. Per the germline V gene, CDR1 is SGHAT and CDR2 is FQNNGV. Trimming took 3 bases from V and 7 from J, leaving 12 bases between them.

Comments on this clone: Different DNA sequences within this sample yield the same CDR3. The chain couples TRBV9 to TRBJ1-2, with 8 bases fitting TRBD1. CDR3 length: 13 amino acids. V shed 3 bases, J shed 7 bases, and the junction held 5 bases outside the gene matches. Looked up from germline, CDR1 is SGDLS and CDR2 is YYNGEE. This chain's CDR3 is CASSAGTGFGYTF. For the CDR3, the DNA is TGTGCCAGCAGCGCAGGGACAGGTTTTGGCTACACCTTC.

The chain uses TRBV27 and TRBJ1-6, with TRBD1 identical over 9 bases. The CDR3 loop spans 15 amino acids. V trimming: 6 bases; J trimming: 4 bases; junction bases outside the gene matches: 4. In germline, CDR1 is MNHEY, CDR2 SMNVEV (reference sequence). For the CDR3, the DNA is TGTGCCAGCAGCGCGGGACAGGGATATAATTCACCCCTCCACTTT. As protein: CASSAGQGYNSPLHF.

The chain employs TRBV6-5 and TRBJ2-7, with D tentatively TRBD1 (6 bases). CDR3 size: 14 residues. The germline V and J ends were trimmed by 9 bases and 0 bases, with 15 bases remaining between them. Germline CDR1 reads MNHEY; CDR2 reads SVGAGI. CDR3 sequence: CASTRGPSSYEQYF. The CDR3 DNA reads TGTGCCAGTACCAGGGGCCCGAGCTCCTACGAGCAGTACTTC.

The CDR3 DNA follows: TGTGCCAGCCTAGAGCCTGCTGCGATGAACACTGAAGCTTTCTTT. This translates into CASLEPAAMNTEAFF. The genes are TRBV6-6 and TRBJ1-1; D is uncertain. CDR3 length: 15 residues. Per germline, CDR1 MNHNY and CDR2 SVGAGI (reference sequence). The V gene lost 8 bases and the J gene lost 0 bases, with 16 bases spanning the gap.

The chain couples TRBV28 to TRBJ2-7, with unresolved D. The CDR3 is 11 residues long. CDR1 and CDR2 (germline): MDHEN, SYDVKM. V gave up 3 bases and J gave up 3 bases, with 3 bases separating them. The CDR3 spells CASSFGYEQYF. Here the CDR3 DNA reads TGTGCCAGCAGTTTCGGCTACGAGCAGTACTTC.

This clone was picked up many times. The chain combines TRBV6-2 or TRBV6-3 with TRBJ1-5; 10 bases map to TRBD1. Trimming cost V 2 bases and J 5 bases; bases outside gene matches: 6. CDR3 length equals 16 residues. Looked up from germline, CDR1 is MNHEY and CDR2 is SVGEGT. CDR3: CASSYGPGQGHQPQHF. The CDR3, as DNA: TGTGCCAGCAGTTACGGACCGGGACAGGGGCATCAGCCCCAGCATTTT.

This clone has just one count. CDR3 sequence reads: CASSSLTGYQPQHF. CDR3 nucleotide sequence: TGTGCCAGCAGTAGTTTGACAGGCTATCAGCCCCAGCATTTT. The V and J genes are TRBV27 and TRBJ1-5; D might be TRBD1 (6 bases). This CDR3 comprises 14 residues. V lost 5 bases to trimming and J lost 5 bases, with 13 bases between them. Germline lookup yields CDR1 MNHEY and CDR2 SMNVEV (reference sequence).

The chain employs TRBV4-3 and TRBJ1-2; D is ambiguous. Germline values: CDR1 LGHNA, CDR2 YSLEER. CDR3 size: 12 residues. V dropped 0 bases and J dropped 4 bases, with 3 bases sitting between them. The CDR3 loop reads CASSQDGYGYTF. DNA for the CDR3: TGCGCCAGCAGCCAAGACGGCTATGGCTACACCTTC.

The gene calls are TRBV9 and TRBJ2-6, with TRBD1 matching 9 bases. Per the germline V gene, CDR1 is SGDLS and CDR2 is YYNGEE. The CDR3 is 20 residues long. The J segment lost 1 base and the V segment lost 2 bases, leaving 13 bases of the junction unmatched. The CDR3 reads CASSVGRGGQGPSGANVLTF. The CDR3 DNA reads as TGTGCCAGCAGCGTCGGGAGAGGGGGACAGGGACCGTCTGGGGCCAACGTCCTGACTTTC.